One sample yielded the 18 T cell receptor beta chains listed below, sequenced in a study of blood T cells in healthy people across ages. A sample-barcoded 5' primer and a J-beta primer mix were used in a second PCR of roughly 7 to 11 cycles. MiXCR was run by TCRdb on the 5' RACE reads, yielding one entry per CDR3 protein. The sample consists of 630,000 or so distinct CDR3 sequences, about 30% of them appearing once. Sequences were obtained from blood. Receptors originate from a woman aged 80 or over in good health.

There are a few counts of this clonotype. It may be a read error: a sequence one base away is much more abundant. The J gene is TRBJ2-1, the V gene TRBV5-1; weak D call: TRBD2 (6 bases). Germline V gene data show CDR1 as SGHRS and CDR2 as YFSETQ. Trimming stripped 4 bases from V and 7 bases from J, with 15 bases between. The CDR3 spans 14 residues. CDR3 coding DNA: TGCGCCAGCAGCCGCCGCGGAGGGATGAATGAGCAGTTCTTC. This translates into CASSRRGGMNEQFF.

This clonotype was observed a single time. This chain links TRBV13 with TRBJ1-1, with a tentative D call TRBD1 (5 bases). This CDR3 region has 14 residues. Germline CDR1 is PRHDT and CDR2 is FYEKMQ (reference sequence). With 6 bases removed from V and 1 base from J, the gap between germline ends came to 12 bases. The CDR3 nucleotides are TGTGCCAGCAGGTACCAGGGTGGGAACACTGAAGCTTTCTTT. Translated: CASRYQGGNTEAFF.

This clonotype was seen at least ten times. This chain connects TRBV4-1 to TRBJ2-1, with D perhaps TRBD2 (5 bases). The CDR3 totals 15 residues. Per the germline V gene, CDR1 is MGHRA and CDR2 is YSYEKL. V lost 1 base to trimming and J lost 5 bases, with 12 bases between them. CDR3 nucleotides: TGCGCCAGCAGCCAAGCGGAGACTACTCACAATGAGCAGTTCTTC. This translates into CASSQAETTHNEQFF.

The gene calls are TRBV28 and TRBJ2-2; 10 bases are a match to TRBD2. Trimming took 7 bases from V and 5 from J; bases not matched to a gene: 10. Per germline, CDR1 MDHEN and CDR2 SYDVKM. The CDR3 extends over 16 amino acids. The CDR3: CASTQPGTSDTGELFF. The CDR3 DNA reads TGTGCCAGCACTCAACCGGGGACTAGCGATACCGGGGAGCTGTTTTTT.

A remark on this clonotype: A much larger clone lies one base from this, so it may be a read error. J is TRBJ1-2 and V is TRBV7-8; the match to TRBD1 covers 10 bases. CDR1 and CDR2 (germline): SGHVS, FQNEAQ. V shed 3 bases, J shed 4 bases, and the junction held 11 bases outside the gene matches. The length of the CDR3 is 17 residues. The CDR3 is CASSFRQGALRLYGYTF. CDR3 in DNA: TGTGCCAGCAGCTTCCGACAGGGGGCCCTTCGCCTCTATGGCTACACCTTC.

This clonotype has at least ten counts. The CDR3 nucleotides are TGCGCCAGCAGCACCTTGCTGACAGGGGAGCAAGATACGCAGTATTTT. It codes for CASSTLLTGEQDTQYF. This chain joins TRBV5-1 and TRBJ2-3, with TRBD1 identical over 8 bases. The CDR3 extends over 16 amino acids. With 4 bases clipped from V and 5 bases from J, the junction kept 12 bases outside the gene matches. Germline V gene sequence: CDR1 SGHRS, CDR2 YFSETQ.

Note on this clonotype: One end of the junction is discordant with germline, which a read error may explain. The rearrangement joins TRBV7-9 to TRBJ2-5; possible D gene TRBD2, 6 bases. The CDR3 is 18 residues long. Germline V gene data show CDR1 as SEHNR and CDR2 as FQNEAQ (reference sequence). CDR3 region: CASSQPREWTIYVSEQDF. The CDR3 DNA reads as TGTGCCAGCAGCCAACCCCGGGAGTGGACAATCTACGTTTCGGAGCAGGACTTC.

The table lists this clonotype with a few counts. The chain employs TRBV27 and TRBJ2-7, with D uncertain. V lost 5 bases and J lost 2, with 13 bases in between. Germline V gene sequence: CDR1 MNHEY, CDR2 SMNVEV (reference sequence). There are 14 residues in the CDR3. This chain's CDR3 is CASSEFGPAYEQYF. The CDR3 bases are TGTGCCAGCAGTGAATTCGGACCGGCCTACGAGCAGTACTTC.

About this clonotype: This clone may be a read error of a much larger clone one base away. The chain carries TRBV7-2 and TRBJ2-7; tentatively, D is TRBD1 (6 bases). CDR3 length: 14 residues. The V gene's germline CDR1 is SGHTA and CDR2 FQGNSA. V dropped 5 bases and J dropped 3 bases, with 14 bases sitting between them. The CDR3 DNA sequence: TGTGCCAGCAGCCGCGACAGGACGTGCTACGAGCAGTACTTC. Amino acids: CASSRDRTCYEQYF.

This clonotype showed up just a few times. V gene TRBV6-2 or TRBV6-3 combines with J gene TRBJ2-1, with 7 bases aligning to TRBD2. Germline assignment: CDR1 MNHEY and CDR2 SVGEGT. The J segment lost 8 bases and the V segment lost 5 bases, leaving 6 bases of the junction unmatched. This CDR3 is 13 amino acids long. CDR3 residues: CASSRGRDHEQFF. CDR3 in DNA: TGTGCCAGCAGTCGGGGGAGGGACCATGAGCAGTTCTTC.

There are a few counts of this clonotype. A much bigger clone sits one base away, suggesting this may be a read error. V and J are TRBV7-2 and TRBJ2-3; TRBD2 might be the D (7 bases). With 5 bases removed from V and 2 bases from J, the gap between germline ends came to 14 bases. The CDR3 spans 15 residues. Germline loops: CDR1 SGHTA, CDR2 FQGNSA. The CDR3 is CASSRRGRDTDTQYF. CDR3 DNA: TGTGCCAGCAGCCGAAGGGGGAGGGACACAGATACGCAGTATTTT.

The chain recombines TRBV6-5 with TRBJ1-1; 10 nucleotides align to TRBD1. The CDR3 spans 16 residues. Germline loops: CDR1 MNHEY, CDR2 SVGAGI. Trimming removed 0 bases from V and 1 base from J; junction bases left unmatched: 2. The CDR3 is CASSYSRDRGNTEAFF. Written as DNA, the CDR3 is TGTGCCAGCAGTTACTCCCGGGACAGGGGGAACACTGAAGCTTTCTTT.

This clonotype came up a few times. A read error may be the cause here, since a much bigger clone is one base away. This chain links TRBV20-1 with TRBJ2-1; D remains unclear. The last part of the DNA fits TRBJ2-7 better; the J call may be wrong. The CDR3 has 14 residues. Germline V gene sequence: CDR1 DFQATT, CDR2 SNEGSKA (reference sequence). This chain's CDR3 is CSARPPGRRNEQYF. As DNA, the CDR3 is TGCAGTGCGAGGCCTCCCGGACGACGGAATGAGCAGTACTTC.

This clonotype was seen repeatedly, ten times or more. This chain uses TRBV20-1 with TRBJ2-3; D not resolved. V dropped 3 bases and J dropped 7 bases, with 14 bases sitting between them. The CDR3 sequence is 13 residues long. Germline V gene data show CDR1 as DFQATT and CDR2 as SNEGSKA (reference sequence). DNA of the CDR3: TGCAGTGCTAGTTCGGCCCTGCTCAATACGCAGTATTTT. Translating it yields CSASSALLNTQYF.

As regards this clonotype: One base away lies a much larger clone, so this may be a sequencing read error. The CDR3 here is CVSSRWGGGGTDTQYF. Written as DNA, the CDR3 is TGTGTCAGCAGTAGATGGGGAGGGGGCGGCACAGATACGCAGTATTTT. The rearrangement links TRBV6-1 to TRBJ2-3, with D perhaps given as TRBD1 or TRBD2 (7 bases each). The CDR3 spans 16 residues. Germline V lookup: CDR1 MNHNS, CDR2 SASEGT.

This clonotype has ten or more counts. The rearrangement links TRBV9 to TRBJ2-7, with D perhaps matching TRBD1 (5 bases). The V end lost 7 bases, the J end lost 5 bases, and 10 bases lay between the germline ends. CDR3 size: 11 residues. Germline V gene lookup returns CDR1 SGDLS and CDR2 YYNGEE. CDR3 DNA: TGTGCCAGCCGTAGGGGAAACGAGCAGTACTTC. Its translation is CASRRGNEQYF. The variable domain in full, with the rest retrieved from reference TRBV9 and TRBJ2-7, is DSGVTQTPKHLITATGQRVTLRCSPRSGDLSVYWYQQSLDQGLQFLIQYYNGEERAKGNILERFSAQQFPDLHSELNLSSLELGDSALYFCASRRGNEQYFGPGTRLTVT.

The gene calls are TRBV19 and TRBJ1-5; D not certain. The CDR3 covers 15 residues. CDR1 LNHDA and CDR2 SQIVND come from the germline V gene (reference sequence). V lost 4 bases, J lost 4 bases, and 14 bases lay in between. CDR3 sequence: CASSTIRGANQPQHF. The CDR3 DNA reads TGTGCCAGTAGTACTATACGGGGTGCAAATCAGCCCCAGCATTTT.

The chain links TRBV7-3 to TRBJ1-2; unclear D gene. This CDR3 spans 12 amino acids. The V end was cut by 6 bases, the J end by 7 bases, with 12 bases between. Germline V CDR1 and CDR2: SGHTA, FQGTGA. This chain's CDR3 is CASRIRWSGYTF. Here the CDR3 DNA reads TGTGCCAGCAGAATAAGGTGGTCTGGCTACACCTTC.